This entry lists 14 T cell receptor beta chains sequenced from one sample in a study of identifying expanded T cells in peripheral blood. The assay was immunoSEQ multiplex PCR, and TCRdb's table has in-frame clones only and misses some. The data contain 90,000 to 95,000 clones, approximately 86% of them singletons. The source material was blood. The source is a person aged 18 to 70 in good health.

This sequence joins TRBV5-1 and TRBJ1-1; D perhaps matches TRBD1 (5 bases). The V end was cut by 3 bases, the J end by 0 bases, with 9 bases between. The germline CDR1 and CDR2 sequences are SGHRS and YFSETQ. There are 14 residues in the CDR3. Here the CDR3 DNA reads TGCGCCAGCAGCTGGGGGAGTATGAACACTGAAGCTTTCTTT. This translates into CASSWGSMNTEAFF.

The J gene is TRBJ1-1, the V gene TRBV7-6; tentatively, D is TRBD1 (6 bases). This CDR3 spans 14 amino acids. Germline values: CDR1 SGHVS, CDR2 FNYEAQ. V was trimmed by 2 bases and J by 7 bases, leaving 14 bases between them. The CDR3, as DNA: TGTGCCAGCAGCTTAAATGAGGGGGGGGGTGAAGCTTTCTTT. Its translation is CASSLNEGGGEAFF.

CDR3 loop: CASSADRVNTEAFF. CDR3 DNA sequence: TGTGCCAGCAGCGCGGACAGAGTGAACACTGAAGCTTTCTTT. The chain is built from TRBV7-9 and TRBJ1-1; TRBD1 is a possible D gene (6 bases). The V and J ends lost 5 bases and 0 bases respectively, with 10 bases between them. This CDR3 is 14 amino acids long. Germline CDR1 SEHNR, CDR2 FQNEAQ (reference sequence).

The V and J genes are TRBV11-3 and TRBJ2-1; D gene ambiguous. The CDR3 totals 14 residues. The germline CDR1 and CDR2 sequences are SGHNT and YENEEA. V shed 2 bases and J shed 3 bases, with 8 bases lying between them. The chain's CDR3 is CASSLHQSYNEQFF. The CDR3 DNA reads as TGTGCCAGCAGCTTACACCAGAGCTACAATGAGCAGTTCTTC.

The V and J genes are TRBV6-1 and TRBJ1-1; 10 nucleotides align to TRBD1. CDR3 length equals 12 residues. The V segment lost 2 bases and the J segment 10 bases; nucleotides outside the gene matches: 1. Germline CDR1 is MNHNS and CDR2 is SASEGT. The CDR3 reads CASSERTGGAFF. In nucleotides, the CDR3 is TGTGCCAGCAGTGAACGGACAGGGGGAGCTTTCTTT.

The chain uses TRBV4-1 and TRBJ2-2; perhaps TRBD1 as D (6 bases). This CDR3 has 16 residues. Germline V gene sequence: CDR1 MGHRA, CDR2 YSYEKL. Trimming took 4 bases from V and 0 from J, leaving 12 bases between them. CDR3 in DNA: TGCGCCAGCAGCCCCCGGACAGAAGCGAACACCGGGGAGCTGTTTTTT. Translating it yields CASSPRTEANTGELFF.

The chain's CDR3 is CASSRMLAIRTEAFF. In nucleotides, the CDR3 is TGTGCCAGCAGTCGAATGCTAGCAATTCGCACTGAAGCTTTCTTT. The chain is built from TRBV21-1 and TRBJ1-1. TRBV21-1 is a known pseudogene. The CDR3 covers 15 residues.

This chain links TRBV5-6 with TRBJ1-1; no definite D call. Per germline, CDR1 SGHDT and CDR2 YYEEEE. This CDR3 has 15 amino acids. V lost 4 bases and J 0 bases, leaving 13 bases between the germline ends. For the CDR3, the DNA is TGTGCCAGCAGCCCGTGGCCTAATATGAACACTGAAGCTTTCTTT. It translates to CASSPWPNMNTEAFF.

This chain joins TRBV15 and TRBJ1-1; D remains unclear. Trimming shortened V by 4 bases and J by 0 bases, and 9 bases separated the two germline ends. This CDR3 is built from 14 residues. Germline-derived CDR1 and CDR2 are LNHNV and YYDKDF (reference sequence). CDR3 DNA: TGTGCCACCAGCATTGAGTTCATGAACACTGAAGCTTTCTTT. Residues: CATSIEFMNTEAFF. Full variable domain (missing parts from reference TRBV15 and TRBJ1-1): DAMVIQNPRYQVTQFGKPVTLSCSQTLNHNVMYWYQQKSSQAPKLLFHYYDKDFNNEADTPDNFQSRRPNTSFCFLDIRSPGLGDTAMYLCATSIEFMNTEAFFGQGTRLTVV.

The CDR3 spells CASSTHSTGEAFF. The CDR3 DNA reads TGTGCCAGCAGTACCCACTCGACAGGTGAAGCTTTCTTT. The chain combines TRBV6-5 with TRBJ1-1, with D maybe TRBD1 (6 bases). Germline lookup yields CDR1 MNHEY and CDR2 SVGAGI. CDR3 length: 13 residues. V was shortened by 5 bases and J by 7 bases, with 14 bases between the two germline ends.

V gene TRBV7-6 combines with J gene TRBJ2-1; D is undetermined. Germline V gene data show CDR1 as SGHVS and CDR2 as FNYEAQ. The CDR3 sequence is 15 residues long. Trimming took off 0 bases at V and 0 bases at J, with 6 bases between the two ends. CDR3 residues: CASSLAQSSYNEQFF. CDR3 sequence (DNA): TGTGCCAGCAGCTTAGCGCAGAGCTCCTACAATGAGCAGTTCTTC.

V gene TRBV7-9 combines with J gene TRBJ1-3; D is possibly TRBD1 (5 bases). Trimming pared 1 base from V and 0 bases from J, leaving 10 bases between. The CDR3 length is 16 residues. Per germline, CDR1 SEHNR and CDR2 FQNEAQ (reference sequence). Here the CDR3 reads CASSLDRGSSGNTIYF. The CDR3 nucleotides are TGTGCCAGCAGCTTAGATCGGGGCAGCTCTGGAAACACCATATATTTT. The entire variable domain, with the rest obtained from reference TRBV7-9 and TRBJ1-3, is as follows: DTGVSQNPRHKITKRGQNVTFRCDPISEHNRLYWYRQTLGQGPEFLTYFQNEAQLEKSRLLSDRFSAERPKGSFSTLEIQRTEQGDSAMYLCASSLDRGSSGNTIYFGEGSWLTVV.

V is TRBV13 and J is TRBJ2-7; 8 bases align to TRBD1. CDR1 is PRHDT and CDR2 is FYEKMQ in the germline V gene (reference sequence). Losses at the gene ends were 5 bases for V and 3 bases for J; bases not matched to a gene: 12. This CDR3 contains 16 residues. Written as DNA, the CDR3 is TGTGCCAGCAGCGCCGAAGGAACAGGGGGGCTCTACGAGCAGTACTTC. Protein: CASSAEGTGGLYEQYF.

The chain combines TRBV10-3 with TRBJ2-1; no definite D call. This CDR3 spans 11 amino acids. Germline loops: CDR1 ENHRY, CDR2 SYGVKD. Trimming took 3 bases from V and 5 from J, leaving 2 bases between them. The CDR3 loop is CAISENNEQFF. In nucleotides, the CDR3 is TGTGCCATCAGTGAAAACAATGAGCAGTTCTTC.